One sample yielded the 10 T cell receptor beta chains listed below, sequenced in a study of Ad26.COV2.S vaccination and SARS-CoV-2 variants. Specified treatment: roughly 18 received Ad26.COV2.S at low or high dose, single or two shots; 5 received placebo; per-sample allocation not given. Repertoires come from day 63 after the first vaccine or placebo injection. Sequenced by immunoSEQ multiplex PCR; TCRdb stores in-frame clones only, minus some. The table has around 450,000 clones, roughly nine tenths seen once. The input for sequencing was peripheral blood, taken in a trial of Ad26.COV2.S vaccine versus placebo. These receptors came from a person between 18 and 65 years old who received the Ad26.COV2.S COVID-19 vaccine or a placebo.

The genes are TRBV7-2 and TRBJ1-5; D gene uncertain. Trimming stripped 5 bases from V and 4 bases from J, with 15 bases between. The CDR3 spans 15 residues. Germline-derived CDR1 and CDR2 are SGHTA and FQGNSA. Here the CDR3 reads CASSSQPGGNQPQHF. The CDR3 coding sequence is TGTGCCAGCAGCAGTCAACCGGGTGGGAATCAGCCCCAGCATTTT.

The chain has TRBV5-1 and TRBJ1-4, with D perhaps matching TRBD1 (6 bases). The CDR3 is 14 residues long. Trimming removed 0 bases from V and 8 bases from J, with 11 bases in between. CDR1 is SGHRS, CDR2 YFSETQ, per germline. CDR3 bases: TGCGCCAGCAGCTTGGAAGGGGGGGAAGAAAAACTGTTTTTT. This translates into CASSLEGGEEKLFF.

V and J are TRBV10-3 and TRBJ2-2; D perhaps matches TRBD1 (6 bases). V lost 3 bases and J 2 bases, leaving 10 bases between the germline ends. This CDR3 contains 15 residues. Germline V CDR1 and CDR2: ENHRY, SYGVKD. The CDR3 DNA is TGTGCCATCAGTGATAGGGGGAGAAACACCGGGGAGCTGTTTTTT. Protein sequence: CAISDRGRNTGELFF.

This clone is medium-sized. The same CDR3 can be traced to other DNA sequences in this sample. The chain uses TRBV7-9 and TRBJ2-7; no reliable D call. V was cut by 1 base and J by 4 bases, with 5 bases left in between. The length of the CDR3 is 12 residues. Germline values: CDR1 SEHNR, CDR2 FQNEAQ (reference sequence). CDR3 sequence (DNA): TGTGCCAGCAGCTTAGGAGTTTACGAGCAGTACTTC. Protein: CASSLGVYEQYF. Filled out from reference TRBV7-9 and TRBJ2-7, the complete variable domain reads DTGVSQNPRHKITKRGQNVTFRCDPISEHNRLYWYRQTLGQGPEFLTYFQNEAQLEKSRLLSDRFSAERPKGSFSTLEIQRTEQGDSAMYLCASSLGVYEQYFGPGTRLTVT.

This chain joins TRBV7-6 and TRBJ2-2; D call uncertain. This CDR3 spans 16 amino acids. The V end was cut by 5 bases, the J end by 5 bases, with 18 bases between. The germline gives CDR1 SGHVS, CDR2 FNYEAQ. CDR3 protein: CASSPIPQLRTGELFF. The CDR3 DNA sequence: TGTGCCAGCAGCCCCATTCCCCAGCTGAGAACCGGGGAGCTGTTTTTT.

The chain is built from TRBV28 and TRBJ1-2; 7 bases are shared with TRBD1. Losses at the gene ends were 5 bases for V and 8 bases for J; bases not matched to a gene: 11. CDR3 length: 14 amino acids. From germline, CDR1 is MDHEN and CDR2 SYDVKM. The CDR3 DNA reads as TGTGCCAGCAGTCTTGGGGAGGGGGCTTTAGGCTACACCTTC. Amino acids: CASSLGEGALGYTF.

The rearrangement links TRBV5-8 to TRBJ1-5; a weak D match, TRBD1 (6 bases). V was cut by 0 bases and J by 7 bases, with 11 bases left in between. The CDR3 extends over 14 amino acids. Germline assignment: CDR1 SGHTS and CDR2 YDEGEE. The CDR3 loop reads CASSLGQGRQPQHF. Written as DNA, the CDR3 is TGTGCCAGCAGCTTGGGCCAGGGGAGACAGCCCCAGCATTTT.

This rearrangement joins TRBV10-3 to TRBJ1-1, with D maybe TRBD1 (5 bases). V was pared by 2 bases and J by 7 bases, with 20 bases between. The germline V gene encodes CDR1 ENHRY and CDR2 SYGVKD. This CDR3 has 16 residues. The CDR3 coding sequence is TGTGCCATCAGTGAGAGGATAGGCGGGGGGGTTATTGAAGCTTTCTTT. Translating it yields CAISERIGGGVIEAFF.

This clone was seen just once. The chain links TRBV19 to TRBJ1-4; D gene unclear. The CDR3 totals 15 residues. Germline CDR1 LNHDA, CDR2 SQIVND (reference sequence). V was cut by 5 bases and J by 3 bases, with 13 bases left in between. CDR3 loop: CASSQRVIANEKLFF. CDR3 sequence (DNA): TGTGCCAGTAGTCAAAGAGTGATTGCTAATGAAAAACTGTTTTTT. Supplemented by reference TRBV19 and TRBJ1-4, the full variable domain reads DGGITQSPKYLFRKEGQNVTLSCEQNLNHDAMYWYRQDPGQGLRLIYYSQIVNDFQKGDIAEGYSVSREKKESFPLTVTSAQKNPTAFYLCASSQRVIANEKLFFGSGTQLSVL.

This clone appeared once. The chain has TRBV6-6 and TRBJ1-2, with unresolved D. The V end lost 6 bases, the J end lost 6 bases, and 14 bases lay between the germline ends. CDR3 length equals 13 residues. CDR1 and CDR2 from the germline V gene are MNHNY and SVGAGI (reference sequence). CDR3 region: CASSLLGGNGYTF. The CDR3 bases are TGTGCCAGCAGCCTACTTGGAGGGAATGGCTACACCTTC.